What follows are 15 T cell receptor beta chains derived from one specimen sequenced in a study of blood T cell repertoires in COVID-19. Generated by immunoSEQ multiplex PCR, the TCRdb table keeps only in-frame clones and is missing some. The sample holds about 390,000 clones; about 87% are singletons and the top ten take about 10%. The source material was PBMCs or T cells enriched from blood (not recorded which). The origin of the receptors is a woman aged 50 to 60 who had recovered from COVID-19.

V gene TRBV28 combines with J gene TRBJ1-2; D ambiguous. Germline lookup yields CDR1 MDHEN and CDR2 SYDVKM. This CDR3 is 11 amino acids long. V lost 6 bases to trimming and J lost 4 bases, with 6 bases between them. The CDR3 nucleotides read TGTGCCAGCAGCCCCTCCTATGGCTACACCTTC. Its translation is CASSPSYGYTF.

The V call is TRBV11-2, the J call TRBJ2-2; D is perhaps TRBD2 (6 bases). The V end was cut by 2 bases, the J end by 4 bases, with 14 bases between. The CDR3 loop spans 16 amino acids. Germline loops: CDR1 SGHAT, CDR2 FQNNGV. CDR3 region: CASSLLGGAITGELFF. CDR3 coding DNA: TGTGCCAGCAGCTTACTAGGCGGGGCTATCACCGGGGAGCTGTTTTTT.

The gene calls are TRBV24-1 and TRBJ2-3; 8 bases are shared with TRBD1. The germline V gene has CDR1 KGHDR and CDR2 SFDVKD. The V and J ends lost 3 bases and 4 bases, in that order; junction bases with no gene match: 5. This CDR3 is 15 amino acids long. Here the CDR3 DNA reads TGTGCCACCAGTGATGCCAGGGGGCTTTCAGATACGCAGTATTTT. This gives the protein CATSDARGLSDTQYF.

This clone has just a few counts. The CDR3 DNA follows: TGTGCCAGCAGCTTGACCGGGACATTGGGATACGAGCAGTACTTC. It is translated as CASSLTGTLGYEQYF. The V call is TRBV27, the J call TRBJ2-7, with TRBD1 as a possible D gene (6 bases). Germline CDR1 MNHEY, CDR2 SMNVEV (reference sequence). The CDR3 runs 15 residues. V lost 6 bases, J lost 4 bases, and 19 bases lay in between.

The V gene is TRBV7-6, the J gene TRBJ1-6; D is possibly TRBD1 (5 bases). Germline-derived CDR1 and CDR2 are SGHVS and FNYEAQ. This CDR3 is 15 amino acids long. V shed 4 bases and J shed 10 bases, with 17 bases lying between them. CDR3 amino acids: CASSSQGLTESPLHF. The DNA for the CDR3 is TGTGCCAGCAGCTCCCAGGGATTAACTGAGTCACCCCTCCACTTT.

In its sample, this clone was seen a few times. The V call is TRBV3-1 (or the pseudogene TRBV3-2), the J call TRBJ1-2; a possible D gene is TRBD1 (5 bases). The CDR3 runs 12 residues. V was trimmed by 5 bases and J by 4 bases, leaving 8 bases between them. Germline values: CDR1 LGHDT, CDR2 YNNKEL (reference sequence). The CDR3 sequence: CASSSGGYGYTF. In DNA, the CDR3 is TGTGCCAGCAGCTCGGGGGGCTATGGCTACACCTTC.

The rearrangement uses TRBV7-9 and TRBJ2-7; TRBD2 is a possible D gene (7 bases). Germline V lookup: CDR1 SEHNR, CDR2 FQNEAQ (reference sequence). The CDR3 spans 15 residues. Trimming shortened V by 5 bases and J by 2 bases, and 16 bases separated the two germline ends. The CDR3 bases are TGTGCCAGCAGCGAACAGGGAGGGGTAACCTACGAGCAGTACTTC. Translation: CASSEQGGVTYEQYF.

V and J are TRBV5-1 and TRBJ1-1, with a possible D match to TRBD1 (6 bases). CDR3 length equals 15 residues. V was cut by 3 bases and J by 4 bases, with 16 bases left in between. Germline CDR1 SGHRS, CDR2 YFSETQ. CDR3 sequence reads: CASSSVGGFGTEAFF. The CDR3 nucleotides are TGCGCCAGCAGCTCCGTAGGGGGTTTCGGCACTGAAGCTTTCTTT.

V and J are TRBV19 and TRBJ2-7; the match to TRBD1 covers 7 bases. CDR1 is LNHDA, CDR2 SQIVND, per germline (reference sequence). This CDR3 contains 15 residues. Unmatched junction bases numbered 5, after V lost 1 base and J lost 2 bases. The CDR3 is CASSIGLGQTYEQYF. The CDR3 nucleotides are TGTGCCAGTAGTATAGGGTTGGGACAGACCTACGAGCAGTACTTC.

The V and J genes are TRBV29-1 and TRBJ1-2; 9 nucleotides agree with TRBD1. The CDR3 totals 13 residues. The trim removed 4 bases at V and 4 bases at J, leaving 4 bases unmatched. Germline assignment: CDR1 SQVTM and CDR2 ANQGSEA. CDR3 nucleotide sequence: TGCAGCGTTGGGACAGGGGAATTCTATGGCTACACCTTC. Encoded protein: CSVGTGEFYGYTF. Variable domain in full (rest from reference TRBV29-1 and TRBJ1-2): SAVISQKPSRDICQRGTSLTIQCQVDSQVTMMFWYRQQPGQSLTLIATANQGSEATYESGFVIDKFPISRPNLTFSTLTVSNMSPEDSSIYLCSVGTGEFYGYTFGSGTRLTVV.

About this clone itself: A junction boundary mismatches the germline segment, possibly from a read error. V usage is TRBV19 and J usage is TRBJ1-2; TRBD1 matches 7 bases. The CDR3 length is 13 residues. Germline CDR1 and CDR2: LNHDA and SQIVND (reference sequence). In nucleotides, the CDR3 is TGTGCCAGTAGTATAGACCTCCGACAGGGCTGCACCTTC. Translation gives CASSIDLRQGCTF.

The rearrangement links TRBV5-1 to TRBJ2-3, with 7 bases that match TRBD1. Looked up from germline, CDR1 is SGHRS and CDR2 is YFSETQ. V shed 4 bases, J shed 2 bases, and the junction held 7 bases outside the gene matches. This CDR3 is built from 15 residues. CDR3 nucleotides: TGCGCCAGCAGCCCTGGGACAGCTATCACAGATACGCAGTATTTT. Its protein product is CASSPGTAITDTQYF.

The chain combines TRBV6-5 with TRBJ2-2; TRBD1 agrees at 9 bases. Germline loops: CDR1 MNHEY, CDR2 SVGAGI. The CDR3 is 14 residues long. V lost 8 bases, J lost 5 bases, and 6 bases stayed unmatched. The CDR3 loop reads CASVGQGRTGELFF. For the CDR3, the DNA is TGTGCCAGCGTGGGACAGGGAAGAACCGGGGAGCTGTTTTTT.

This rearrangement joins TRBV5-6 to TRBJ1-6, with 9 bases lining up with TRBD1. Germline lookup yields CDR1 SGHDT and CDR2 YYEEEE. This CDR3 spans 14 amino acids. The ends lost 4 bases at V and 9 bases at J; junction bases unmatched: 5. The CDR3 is CASSGTGGFSPLHF. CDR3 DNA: TGTGCCAGCAGCGGAACAGGGGGCTTTTCACCCCTCCACTTT. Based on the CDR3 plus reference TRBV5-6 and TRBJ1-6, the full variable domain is DAGVTQSPTHLIKTRGQQVTLRCSPKSGHDTVSWYQQALGQGPQFIFQYYEEEERQRGNFPDRFSGHQFPNYSSELNVNALLLGDSALYLCASSGTGGFSPLHFGNGTRLTVT.

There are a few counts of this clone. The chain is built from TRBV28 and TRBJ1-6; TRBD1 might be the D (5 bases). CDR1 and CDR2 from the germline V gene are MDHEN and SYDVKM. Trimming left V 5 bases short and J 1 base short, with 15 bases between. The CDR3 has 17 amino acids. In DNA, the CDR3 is TGTGCCAGCAGTACGGTAGGGGCAGGGTCCTATAATTCACCCCTCCACTTT. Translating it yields CASSTVGAGSYNSPLHF.